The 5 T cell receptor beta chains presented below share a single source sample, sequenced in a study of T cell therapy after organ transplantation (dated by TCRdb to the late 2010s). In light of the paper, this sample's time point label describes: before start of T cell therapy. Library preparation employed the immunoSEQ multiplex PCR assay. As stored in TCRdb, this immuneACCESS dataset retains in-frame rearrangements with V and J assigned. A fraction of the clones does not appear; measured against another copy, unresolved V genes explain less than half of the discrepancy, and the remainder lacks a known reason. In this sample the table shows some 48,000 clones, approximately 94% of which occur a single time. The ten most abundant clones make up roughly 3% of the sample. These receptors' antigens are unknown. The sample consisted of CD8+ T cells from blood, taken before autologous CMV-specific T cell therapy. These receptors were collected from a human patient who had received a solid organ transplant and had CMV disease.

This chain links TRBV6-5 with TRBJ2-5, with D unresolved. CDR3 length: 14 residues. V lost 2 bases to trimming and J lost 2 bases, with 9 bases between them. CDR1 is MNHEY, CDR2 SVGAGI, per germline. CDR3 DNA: TGTGCCAGCAGTTACGCCCCCTCACAAGAGACCCAGTACTTC. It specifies CASSYAPSQETQYF.

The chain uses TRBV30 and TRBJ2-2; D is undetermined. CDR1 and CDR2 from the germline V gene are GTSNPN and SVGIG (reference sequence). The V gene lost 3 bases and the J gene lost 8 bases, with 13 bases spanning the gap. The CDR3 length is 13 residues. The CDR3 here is CAWRASLTGELFF. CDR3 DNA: TGTGCCTGGAGAGCCTCACTTACGGGGGAGCTGTTTTTT.

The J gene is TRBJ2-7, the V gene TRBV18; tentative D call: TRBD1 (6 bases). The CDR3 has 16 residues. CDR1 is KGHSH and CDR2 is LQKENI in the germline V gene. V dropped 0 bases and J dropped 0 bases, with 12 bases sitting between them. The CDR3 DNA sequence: TGTGCCAGCTCACCACCCGGACAGTTTAACTCCTACGAGCAGTACTTC. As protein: CASSPPGQFNSYEQYF.

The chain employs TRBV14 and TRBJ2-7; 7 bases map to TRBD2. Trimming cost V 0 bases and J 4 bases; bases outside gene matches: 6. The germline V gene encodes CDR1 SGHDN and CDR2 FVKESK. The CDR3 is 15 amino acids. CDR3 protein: CASSQDSLLAYEQYF. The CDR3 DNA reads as TGTGCCAGCAGCCAAGATTCGTTACTAGCGTACGAGCAGTACTTC.

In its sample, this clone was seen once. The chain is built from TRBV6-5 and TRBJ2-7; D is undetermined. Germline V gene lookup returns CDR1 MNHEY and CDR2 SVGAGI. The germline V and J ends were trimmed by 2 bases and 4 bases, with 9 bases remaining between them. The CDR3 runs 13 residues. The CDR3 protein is CASSYGFSYEQYF. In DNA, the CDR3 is TGTGCCAGCAGTTACGGATTTTCGTACGAGCAGTACTTC.